This T cell receptor beta chain was sequenced for a study of Ad26.COV2.S vaccination and SARS-CoV-2 variants. In the study overall: Trial arm assignment for the donor was COV1001 Ad26.COV2.S.

General study findings and limits: Reports say spike-specific CD8+ and CD4+ T cell responses covered substantial breadth after vaccination.

As to this clone: Antigen: not known.

The CDR3 loop spans 16 amino acids. The ends were cut back, 4 bases at V and 5 bases at J, with 19 bases in the middle. Treatment of the sample: 19 received Ad26.COV2.S at low or high dose, single or two shots; about 5 received placebo; per-sample allocation not given. After the first vaccine or placebo injection, samples were drawn on day 63. An adult aged 18-55 years in Boston served as the donor. Sequenced by immunoSEQ multiplex PCR; TCRdb stores in-frame clones only, minus some. The data show fewer than 400,000 clones, roughly 90% seen once. The TCR comes from a person between 18 and 59 years old who received the Ad26.COV2.S COVID-19 vaccine or a placebo. The sequencing here drew on peripheral blood, taken in a trial of Ad26.COV2.S vaccine versus placebo. The rearrangement uses TRBV5-3 and TRBJ1-5; unclear D gene. TRBV5-3 is labeled an ORF, and its function is uncertain. CDR3 bases: TGTGCCAGAAGCGTCCCTGTGATAGCGGACGATCAGCCCCAGCATTTT. This gives the protein CARSVPVIADDQPQHF.